The entry that follows covers one T cell receptor beta chain sequence. Its antigen is undetermined. The data belong to a study of T cells in narcolepsy. Study observations and caveats: Healthy controls reportedly lacked the autoreactive clonotypes serially found in patients' blood.

Trimming took 3 bases from V and 3 from J, leaving 9 bases between them. The V gene's germline CDR1 is ENHRY and CDR2 SYGVKD. The CDR3 length is 14 residues. Method: immunoSEQ multiplex PCR; TCRdb's copy keeps in-frame clones and lacks some. The sample shows 20,000 to 25,000 clones, about 80% of them seen only once. The chain recombines TRBV10-3 with TRBJ1-5; the D gene is possibly TRBD1 (5 bases). The origin of this receptor is a human donor in good health. The material sequenced was memory (CD45RA-) CD4+ T cells from blood. CDR3 residues: CAISERRDNQPQHF. In DNA, the CDR3 is TGTGCCATCAGTGAACGCAGGGACAATCAGCCCCAGCATTTT.